This is a list of T cell receptor beta chains from one sample in a study of CXCR3-negative and CXCR3-positive naive CD8 T cells. TCRdb reprocessed the 5' RACE reads; each CDR3 protein has one entry and no DNA is given. The listing contains 150,000 to 170,000 distinct CDR3 sequences. Sequenced: naive CXCR3+ CD8+ T cells from blood. The source of these receptors is a human donor in good health. Some clones in this sample may be carry-over from other donors' samples. Each CDR3 is given with its conserved first and last residue. The order of the fields is J gene, V gene, CDR3 protein.

>TRBJ2-3|TRBV9
CASSVADFLDTQYF
>TRBJ2-2|TRBV28
CASSSNRVRTGELFF
>TRBJ2-3|TRBV7-8
CASNPLSGGTDTQYF
>TRBJ2-7|TRBV7-2
CASSSGHSPYEQYF
>TRBJ2-1|TRBV4-1
CASSQEFAEQFF
>TRBJ2-7|TRBV4-1
CASSPGQGAAYEQYF
>TRBJ2-7|TRBV29-1
CSGRWGLESEQYF
>TRBJ1-1|TRBV12-3/TRBV12-4
CAAWDGDRDTEAFF
>TRBJ2-1|TRBV7-3
CASSLTGQAYNEQFF
>TRBJ2-2|TRBV9
CASSVNTGELFF
>TRBJ2-1|TRBV4-3
CASSQETGTGFLWNEQFF
>TRBJ1-4|TRBV9
CASSVQGTRSEKLFF
>TRBJ2-1|TRBV6-2/TRBV6-3
CASSYSMRSGSTNEQFF
>TRBJ2-3|TRBV7-3
CASSRELTGWDTQYF
>TRBJ2-1|TRBV5-1
CASSLRGLGDYNEQFF
>TRBJ2-7|TRBV7-7
CASSLKQGAEQYF
>TRBJ2-7|TRBV6-2/TRBV6-3
CASSGQGGSYEQYF
>TRBJ2-1|TRBV7-9
CASSLGSRGHEQFF
>TRBJ1-1|TRBV7-9
CASSFPGQEAFF
>TRBJ1-1|TRBV2
CASSETVEWTEAFF
>TRBJ1-4|TRBV18
CASSRDKNEKLFF
>TRBJ2-5|TRBV21-1
CASSPGDQYQETQYF
>TRBJ2-5|TRBV7-9
CASSFLETQYF
>TRBJ2-7|TRBV27
CARSPSRNYEQYF
>TRBJ1-6|TRBV6-5
CASRDTLQQAPSNSPLHF
>TRBJ1-1|TRBV29-1
CSARDRGGQAFF
>TRBJ1-2|TRBV7-2
CASSHQTGTFYYDYTF
>TRBJ1-1|TRBV28
CASSLTYGVNTEAFF
>TRBJ1-4|TRBV23-1
CASSQSGRKTNEKLFF
>TRBJ2-5|TRBV11-2
CASSLTGYGEETQYF
>TRBJ2-1|TRBV27
CASSWIRAEQFF
>TRBJ2-1|TRBV6-1
CASSELSVYNEQFF
>TRBJ2-6|TRBV7-9
CAWEASGANVLTF
>TRBJ2-3|TRBV14
CASSQRAWGRSDTQYF
>TRBJ2-7|TRBV20-1
CSAREPGLAGGIYYEQYF
>TRBJ2-3|TRBV7-9
CASSDRNSATDTQYF
>TRBJ2-5|TRBV15
CATSSEGFLETQYF